The 23 T cell receptor beta chains reported below all come from one sample, sequenced in a study of blood T cells in healthy people across ages. Using a J-beta primer mix together with a sample-barcoded 5' primer, a second PCR was run for about 7 to 12 cycles. TCRdb passed the 5' RACE reads through MiXCR, listing each CDR3 protein once. Among roughly 1.7 million distinct CDR3 sequences, around 35% were seen once, and the ten largest hold about 11%. Sequencing was carried out using blood. These receptors all come from a woman in her 30s in good health.

For this clonotype: A read error may produce the germline difference seen at one junction end. DNA for the CDR3: TGCGCCGGCAGCAAACCTGAAAATCCTTTCTACGAGCAGTACTTC. It is translated as CAGSKPENPFYEQYF. The rearrangement joins TRBV5-1 to TRBJ2-7, with no clear D. Germline CDR1 SGHRS, CDR2 YFSETQ. The CDR3 spans 15 residues.

The genes are TRBV3-1 and TRBJ1-1; D is uncertain. CDR3 size: 12 residues. Deletions cut 0 bases from V and 9 bases from J, with 8 bases between. The germline V gene encodes CDR1 LGHDT and CDR2 YNNKEL (reference sequence). The CDR3 sequence: CASSQEGGKAFF. Here the CDR3 DNA reads TGTGCCAGCAGCCAAGAAGGAGGGAAAGCTTTCTTT.

This sequence joins TRBV20-1 and TRBJ2-6; 8 nucleotides match TRBD1. The CDR3 spans 14 residues. Trimming at V came to 4 bases and at J to 9 bases, leaving 8 bases not matched to a gene. The germline V gene has CDR1 DFQATT and CDR2 SNEGSKA (reference sequence). The CDR3 loop is CSATQGASGNVLTF. CDR3 nucleotides: TGCAGTGCTACGCAGGGGGCGTCGGGCAACGTCCTGACTTTC.

The rearrangement joins TRBV10-3 to TRBJ2-1, with 14 bases matching TRBD2. V gave up 5 bases and J gave up 1 base; unmatched junction bases: 7. The CDR3 length is 18 residues. CDR1 and CDR2 from the germline V gene are ENHRY and SYGVKD. For the CDR3, the DNA is TGTGCCATCAGTCCGGGACTAGCGGGGGAGCGGTCCTACAATGAGCAGTTCTTC. It is translated as CAISPGLAGERSYNEQFF.

The V gene is TRBV20-1, the J gene TRBJ2-3, with 9 nucleotides matching TRBD2. From germline, CDR1 is DFQATT and CDR2 SNEGSKA (reference sequence). CDR3 size: 15 residues. After removal of 4 bases from V and 2 bases from J, the junction contained 7 bases not matched to a gene. CDR3 coding DNA: TGCAGTGCTAATAGCGGGGGAGGAATCACAGATACGCAGTATTTT. This encodes CSANSGGGITDTQYF.

Written as DNA, the CDR3 is TGTGCCAGCAGCCCAGGACAGGGGGACGATAACTATGGCTACACCTTC. Its translation: CASSPGQGDDNYGYTF. The gene calls are TRBV7-9 and TRBJ1-2, with 10 bases lining up with TRBD1. V shed 5 bases and J 1 base; nucleotides not matched to a gene: 7. This CDR3 region has 16 residues. Per the germline V gene, CDR1 is SEHNR and CDR2 is FQNEAQ (reference sequence).

This clonotype was found a few times. The chain is built from TRBV7-9 and TRBJ1-1, with a possible D match to TRBD1 (5 bases). Trimming cost V 7 bases and J 3 bases, with 12 bases left between them. The CDR3 loop spans 13 amino acids. Germline V lookup: CDR1 SEHNR, CDR2 FQNEAQ (reference sequence). The CDR3 sequence: CASTTGGDTEAFF. CDR3 bases: TGTGCCAGCACCACGGGGGGTGACACTGAAGCTTTCTTT.

The chain employs TRBV13 and TRBJ2-7; D is uncertain. CDR1 is PRHDT, CDR2 FYEKMQ, per germline (reference sequence). This CDR3 comprises 14 residues. Trimming stripped 2 bases from V and 0 bases from J, with 8 bases between. CDR3 sequence reads: CASSLYQSSYEQYF. The CDR3 DNA sequence: TGTGCCAGCAGCTTATATCAGAGCTCCTACGAGCAGTACTTC.

V gene TRBV5-1 combines with J gene TRBJ2-7, with TRBD1 identical over 7 bases. The CDR3 is 15 residues long. Germline CDR1 SGHRS, CDR2 YFSETQ. V lost 3 bases, J lost 3 bases, and 9 bases stayed unmatched. The CDR3 loop is CASSSLLDRNYEQYF. For the CDR3, the DNA is TGCGCCAGCAGCTCCCTGCTGGACAGGAACTACGAGCAGTACTTC. Full variable domain (rest looked up from reference TRBV5-1 and TRBJ2-7): KAGVTQTPRYLIKTRGQQVTLSCSPISGHRSVSWYQQTPGQGLQFLFEYFSETQRNKGNFPGRFSGRQFSNSRSEMNVSTLELGDSALYLCASSSLLDRNYEQYFGPGTRLTVT.

This clonotype occurred a few times. The chain combines TRBV2 with TRBJ2-1; perhaps TRBD1 as D (6 bases). The V gene's germline CDR1 is SNHLY and CDR2 FYNNEI. Trimming took 7 bases from V and 6 from J, leaving 16 bases between them. The length of the CDR3 is 14 residues. In DNA, the CDR3 is TGTGCCAGCACCCAAAGGGCACAGGGCAATGAGCAGTTCTTC. Translating gives CASTQRAQGNEQFF.

V usage is TRBV3-1 and J usage is TRBJ2-2; D is uncertain. The CDR3 spans 13 residues. Germline V CDR1 and CDR2: LGHDT, YNNKEL (reference sequence). Trimming took off 4 bases at V and 6 bases at J, with 9 bases between the two ends. The chain's CDR3 is CASSPSYAGELFF. In nucleotides, the CDR3 is TGTGCCAGCAGCCCTTCTTACGCCGGGGAGCTGTTTTTT.

V is TRBV6-5 and J is TRBJ2-4, with 9 bases fitting TRBD1. Looked up from germline, CDR1 is MNHEY and CDR2 is SVGAGI. Losses at the gene ends were 3 bases for V and 2 bases for J; bases not matched to a gene: 14. The CDR3 is made up of 19 amino acids. The CDR3 DNA is TGTGCCAGCAGTTATAATCTAGATTTACAGGGGGCGTCCAAAAACATTCAGTACTTC. As protein: CASSYNLDLQGASKNIQYF.

This chain joins TRBV6-1 and TRBJ2-7, with D perhaps matching TRBD1 (5 bases). V lost 4 bases and J lost 2, with 12 bases in between. The CDR3 has 14 residues. Germline CDR1 MNHNS, CDR2 SASEGT. As DNA, the CDR3 is TGTGCCAGCAGTGCCCAGGGCCTTACCTACGAGCAGTACTTC. Translated: CASSAQGLTYEQYF.

The V call is TRBV20-1, the J call TRBJ2-1; D is uncertain. CDR3 size: 14 residues. Germline CDR1 reads DFQATT; CDR2 reads SNEGSKA (reference sequence). The V and J ends lost 3 bases and 0 bases respectively, with 9 bases between them. The DNA of the CDR3 is TGCAGTGCTAGTCGGCTATACTCCTACAATGAGCAGTTCTTC. Protein sequence: CSASRLYSYNEQFF.

The genes are TRBV11-2 and TRBJ2-7; TRBD1 aligns across 7 bases. CDR1 and CDR2 from the germline V gene are SGHAT and FQNNGV. V was clipped by 3 bases and J by 2 bases; unmatched bases: 16. This CDR3 is 18 amino acids long. The CDR3 DNA reads TGTGCCAGCAGCTTTAGGTGGCCCGGTGGGACAGCGACCTACGAGCAGTACTTC. Translation: CASSFRWPGGTATYEQYF.

J is TRBJ2-1 and V is TRBV7-9, with 11 nucleotides matching TRBD2. Germline values: CDR1 SEHNR, CDR2 FQNEAQ (reference sequence). V shed 5 bases and J 10 bases; nucleotides not matched to a gene: 13. CDR3 size: 16 residues. CDR3 in amino acids: CASSKSPLAGAGEQFF. As DNA, the CDR3 is TGTGCCAGCAGCAAGAGCCCACTAGCGGGAGCCGGAGAGCAGTTCTTC.

This clonotype was seen a few times. This chain uses TRBV7-9 with TRBJ2-6; D perhaps matches TRBD1 (5 bases). The CDR3 length is 15 residues. V was clipped by 4 bases and J by 1 base, with 8 bases between them. Germline CDR1 SEHNR, CDR2 FQNEAQ (reference sequence). Written as DNA, the CDR3 is TGTGCCAGCAGCTCGACAGTTTCTGGGGCCAACGTCCTGACTTTC. Encoded protein: CASSSTVSGANVLTF.

The chain recombines TRBV12-3 or TRBV12-4 with TRBJ1-2; possible D gene TRBD1, 5 bases. This CDR3 contains 18 residues. Trimming stripped 7 bases from V and 5 bases from J, with 29 bases between. The DNA of the CDR3 is TGTGCCAGCACCGATCAGGGAGACGATTTTTCCAAAGGATATGGCTACACCTTC. As protein: CASTDQGDDFSKGYGYTF.

The V gene is TRBV5-5, the J gene TRBJ2-1, with D unresolved. Germline-derived CDR1 and CDR2 are SGHKS and YYEKEE (reference sequence). The length of the CDR3 is 16 residues. V gave up 2 bases and J gave up 5 bases, with 17 bases separating them. In nucleotides, the CDR3 is TGTGCCAGCAGCTTCTCGAGAGAGCAGCCGGACAATGAGCAGTTCTTC. The encoded protein is CASSFSREQPDNEQFF.

This clonotype was recorded many times. This chain links TRBV15 with TRBJ2-1; possible D gene TRBD1, 6 bases. CDR1 is LNHNV, CDR2 YYDKDF, per germline (reference sequence). The V gene lost 6 bases and the J gene lost 8 bases, with 11 bases spanning the gap. CDR3 size: 12 residues. The CDR3 nucleotides are TGTGCCACCAGGGACAGCTGGGATGAGCAGTTCTTC. Its translation is CATRDSWDEQFF.

As to this clonotype: Germline and junction disagree at one end, which may indicate a read error. CDR3 sequence reads: CSVEIPGQGTYERYF. CDR3 sequence (DNA): TGCAGCGTTGAGATCCCGGGACAGGGAACCTACGAGCGGTACTTC. This rearrangement joins TRBV29-1 to TRBJ2-7; 9 bases are shared with TRBD1. CDR1 and CDR2 from the germline V gene are SQVTM and ANQGSEA. The CDR3 length is 15 residues.

This clonotype turned up a few times. This rearrangement joins TRBV20-1 to TRBJ2-7; D gene unclear. The V and J ends lost 0 bases and 9 bases respectively, with 12 bases between them. Germline loops: CDR1 DFQATT, CDR2 SNEGSKA (reference sequence). The CDR3 sequence is 12 residues long. DNA for the CDR3: TGCAGTGCTAGAGATTATTTGCCGGGGCAGTACTTC. It translates to CSARDYLPGQYF.

This clonotype was found many times. V is TRBV2 and J is TRBJ1-2, with TRBD1 identical over 8 bases. Germline CDR1 SNHLY, CDR2 FYNNEI. V dropped 5 bases and J dropped 8; count of bases not matched to a gene: 7. The CDR3 is 13 residues long. The CDR3 sequence: CASSTDRVEGYTF. CDR3 nucleotides: TGTGCCAGCAGTACGGACAGGGTGGAAGGCTACACCTTC.